These 7 T cell receptor beta chains originate from one sample sequenced in a study of CD8 T cells in ankylosing spondylitis. Using its own MiXCR run on the 5' RACE reads, TCRdb lists one record per CDR3 protein. Found here are 150,000 to 250,000 distinct CDR3 sequences, around 13% of them singletons; the top ten hold more than 15%. Sequenced sample: blood, either unsorted or a sorted T cell fraction (not recorded which). These receptors were taken from a male donor with ankylosing spondylitis or in good health (not recorded which).

This clonotype was picked up many times. The V call is TRBV6-4, the J call TRBJ2-1; 14 positions match TRBD2. Germline assignment: CDR1 MRHNA and CDR2 SNTAGT. Losses at the gene ends were 2 bases for V and 9 bases for J; bases not matched to a gene: 0. The CDR3 runs to 14 residues. CDR3 in amino acids: CASSDGTSGSEQFF. Here the CDR3 DNA reads TGTGCCAGCAGTGACGGGACTAGCGGGAGTGAGCAGTTCTTC.

The sample holds a few counts of this clonotype. V gene TRBV13 combines with J gene TRBJ1-6; D gene unclear. V lost 7 bases and J lost 10, with 17 bases in between. Germline V gene data show CDR1 as PRHDT and CDR2 as FYEKMQ (reference sequence). The CDR3 spans 14 residues. The CDR3 sequence: CASKPLDGPSPLHF. The CDR3 DNA sequence: TGTGCCAGCAAGCCCCTTGACGGGCCCTCACCCCTCCACTTT.

This clonotype was seen more than once but under ten times. This sequence joins TRBV2 and TRBJ1-5; D uncertain. The CDR3 has 13 amino acids. The germline gives CDR1 SNHLY, CDR2 FYNNEI. V was shortened by 3 bases and J by 4 bases, with 7 bases between the two germline ends. CDR3 in amino acids: CASSESGNQPQHF. CDR3 coding DNA: TGTGCCAGCAGTGAGTCCGGGAATCAGCCCCAGCATTTT.

This chain links TRBV5-1 with TRBJ2-6; the D gene could be TRBD1 or TRBD2 (5 bases each). Trimming removed 3 bases from V and 0 bases from J, with 16 bases in between. Germline V gives CDR1 SGHRS, CDR2 YFSETQ. This CDR3 region has 18 residues. CDR3 in DNA: TGCGCCAGCAGCTGGTTCCGGGACGAAAGCTCTGGGGCCAACGTCCTGACTTTC. Translation gives CASSWFRDESSGANVLTF.

The chain has TRBV6-2 or TRBV6-3 and TRBJ1-1, with no clear D. V lost 5 bases and J lost 3, with 22 bases in between. The CDR3 loop spans 17 amino acids. Germline lookup yields CDR1 MNHEY and CDR2 SVGEGT. CDR3 protein: CASSPPFGTEMYTEAFF. The CDR3 coding sequence is TGTGCCAGCAGTCCCCCTTTTGGAACGGAGATGTACACTGAAGCTTTCTTT.

This clonotype appeared a few times. The chain is built from TRBV12-3 or TRBV12-4 and TRBJ1-5; a weak D match, TRBD1 (5 bases). This CDR3 spans 17 amino acids. The V and J ends lost 0 bases and 3 bases respectively, with 15 bases between them. CDR3 sequence (DNA): TGTGCCAGCAGTTTAGCGAGGGACTTACTTCACAATCAGCCCCAGCATTTT. Its translation is CASSLARDLLHNQPQHF.

This clonotype occurred a few times. The V call is TRBV7-9, the J call TRBJ2-7; the match to TRBD2 covers 9 bases. The V gene's germline CDR1 is SEHNR and CDR2 FQNEAQ (reference sequence). CDR3 size: 16 residues. V shed 3 bases, J shed 0 bases, and the junction held 6 bases outside the gene matches. The chain's CDR3 is CASSFPTSGPSYEQYF. The CDR3 bases are TGTGCCAGCAGCTTCCCCACTAGCGGGCCCTCCTACGAGCAGTACTTC.